The entry below describes one T cell receptor (beta chain). The antigen remains undetermined. The data stem from a study of vaccination and CD4 T cells after COVID-19. Study summary: Each individual in the study obtained two doses of BNT162b2 or mRNA-1273 vaccine. Post-COVID specimens were obtained a median 101 days after diagnosis (range 35 to 161).

Cultured CD4+ T cell DNA underwent sequencing with the Oncomine TCR Beta short-read assay. TCRdb recomputed calls from the PCR reads with MiXCR, one row per CDR3 protein. Among about 20,000 distinct CDR3 sequences, roughly three fifths were seen once, and the ten largest hold approximately 15%. Documented treatment: approximately 11-day PBMC culture with coronavirus spike peptide pools or control peptides (ViraFEST assay). CDR1 is SGHVS and CDR2 is FQNEAQ in the germline V gene. The CDR3 totals 18 residues. V was cut by 1 base and J by 0 bases, with 16 bases left in between. The chain is built from TRBV7-8 and TRBJ1-3; tentative D call: TRBD1 (6 bases). Sequences were obtained from CD4+ T cells from blood, cultured in vitro. The receptor's source is a human donor who had recovered from COVID-19. The chain's CDR3 is CASSLVFEGQLSGNTIYF. CDR3 sequence (DNA): TGTGCCAGCAGCTTAGTGTTCGAAGGACAGCTCTCTGGAAACACCATATATTTT.